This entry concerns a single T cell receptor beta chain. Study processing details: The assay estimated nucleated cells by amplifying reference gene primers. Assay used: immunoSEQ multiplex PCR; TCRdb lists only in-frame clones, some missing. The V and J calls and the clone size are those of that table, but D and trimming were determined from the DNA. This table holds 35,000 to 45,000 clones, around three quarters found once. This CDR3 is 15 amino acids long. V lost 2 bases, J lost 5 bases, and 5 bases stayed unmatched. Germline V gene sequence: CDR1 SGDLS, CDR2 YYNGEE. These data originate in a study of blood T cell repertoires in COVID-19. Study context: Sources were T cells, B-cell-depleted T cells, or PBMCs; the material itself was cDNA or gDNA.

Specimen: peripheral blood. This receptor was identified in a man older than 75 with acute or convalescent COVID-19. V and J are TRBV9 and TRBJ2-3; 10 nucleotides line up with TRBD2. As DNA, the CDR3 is TGTGCCAGCAGCGTCAGCGGGAGGGCCAAAGATACGCAGTATTTT. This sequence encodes CASSVSGRAKDTQYF.